These T cell receptor beta chains were read from a single sample in a study of T cell responses to AZD1222 COVID-19 vaccine. Some clones are missing from TCRdb's copy, which holds only in-frame ones; the method was immunoSEQ multiplex PCR. This table has 100,000 to 150,000 clones, over 75% appearing once. The sample in question was peripheral blood, obtained on day 0 of AZD1222 vaccination. The source is an adult in good health. CDR3s include the opening cysteine and the closing phenylalanine or tryptophan. The order of the fields is clone size, D gene, J gene, V gene, CDR3 DNA, CDR3 protein. The D gene is left open where the match is weak. Expanded clones are given a class, and other clones once, few, many or no size at all.

size: NA; D: NA; J: TRBJ1-5; V: TRBV4-3; DNA: TGCGCCAGCAGCCAAGAGGCGGGTCAGCCCCAGCATTTT; CDR3: CASSQEAGQPQHF
size: NA; D: TRBD1; J: TRBJ1-5; V: TRBV6-5; DNA: TGTGCCAGCAGCCTAAACAGGGGCGGTCAGCCCCAGCATTTT; CDR3: CASSLNRGGQPQHF
size: NA; D: TRBD2; J: TRBJ2-7; V: TRBV6-1; DNA: TGTGCCAGCAGTGAGTGGGGGAGTGGCGGGGGACGCTACGAGCAGTACTTC; CDR3: CASSEWGSGGGRYEQYF
size: NA; D: NA; J: TRBJ1-4; V: TRBV28; DNA: TGTGCCAGCAGTGTGATTAATGAAAAACTGTTTTTT; CDR3: CASSVINEKLFF
size: NA; D: NA; J: TRBJ2-1; V: TRBV28; DNA: TGTGCCAGCAGTCCAGACCGCAATGAGCAGTTCTTC; CDR3: CASSPDRNEQFF
size: NA; D: NA; J: TRBJ2-3; V: TRBV28; DNA: TGTGCCAGTCACCGAGGGACGTATGCCCCGACAGATACGCAGTATTTT; CDR3: CASHRGTYAPTDTQYF
size: NA; D: TRBD1; J: TRBJ1-1; V: TRBV5-4; DNA: TGTGCCAGCAGCCAGAGGACAGGGGGTTCCCTAAACACTGAAGCTTTCTTT; CDR3: CASSQRTGGSLNTEAFF
size: once; D: NA; J: TRBJ1-1; V: TRBV30; DNA: TGTGCCTGGAGTTTCTTTCCCTCAGGCGGAGTTGAAGCTTTCTTT; CDR3: CAWSFFPSGGVEAFF
size: few; D: NA; J: TRBJ1-1; V: TRBV5-1; DNA: TGCGCCAGCAGCTTGGACTCCCAGCTAAACACTGAAGCTTTCTTT; CDR3: CASSLDSQLNTEAFF
size: NA; D: TRBD1; J: TRBJ2-7; V: TRBV7-8; DNA: TGTGCCAGCAGCTCCGGGACAGGGGAAGGATACGAGCAGTACTTC; CDR3: CASSSGTGEGYEQYF
size: NA; D: NA; J: TRBJ2-2; V: TRBV10-3; DNA: TGTGCCATCAGTGAGCCCCTGGGGGGCAGGGGGACCGGGGAGCTGTTTTTT; CDR3: CAISEPLGGRGTGELFF
size: NA; D: TRBD2; J: TRBJ2-3; V: TRBV6-4; DNA: TGTGCCAGCAGTGACTCGACGGGGGGGAGTGCAGATACGCAGTATTTT; CDR3: CASSDSTGGSADTQYF
size: NA; D: NA; J: TRBJ2-7; V: TRBV3-1/TRBV3-2; DNA: TGTGCCAGCAGCCAGTATAAGGGTTACGAGCAGTACTTC; CDR3: CASSQYKGYEQYF
size: NA; D: NA; J: TRBJ2-7; V: TRBV7-9; DNA: TGTGCCAGCAGCCCCCGCGGGGGCACCTACGAGCAGTACTTC; CDR3: CASSPRGGTYEQYF
size: NA; D: NA; J: TRBJ1-5; V: TRBV4-2; DNA: TGTGCCAGCAGCCAAGATTGGGCAGGCAATCTTCCCCAGCATTTT; CDR3: CASSQDWAGNLPQHF
size: few; D: NA; J: TRBJ2-1; V: TRBV27; DNA: TGTGCCAGCAGTCTCACTAGCTCCTACAATGAGCAGTTCTTC; CDR3: CASSLTSSYNEQFF
size: NA; D: NA; J: TRBJ1-1; V: TRBV5-1; DNA: TGCGCCAGCTACCGCTGGAGGGGGATTTGGAACACTGAAGCTTTCTTT; CDR3: CASYRWRGIWNTEAFF
size: few; D: NA; J: TRBJ1-6; V: TRBV11-3; DNA: TGTGCCAGCAGCTTACGGGCAACTCAGAATTCACCCCTCCACTTT; CDR3: CASSLRATQNSPLHF